A selection of T cell receptor beta chains follows, all from one sample in a study of blood T cells in healthy people across ages. One entry per CDR3 protein results from TCRdb running MiXCR on the 5' RACE reads. The sample consists of roughly 800,000 distinct CDR3 sequences, 55% to 70% of them appearing once. The sequenced material came from blood. Every receptor here comes from a man between 25 and 39 years old in good health. CDR3s include the opening cysteine and the closing phenylalanine or tryptophan. D genes are given only for firm matches. Some rows have no size entry. The others give once, few or many, or a class for an expanded clone.

v_gene: TRBV7-9; j_gene: TRBJ2-5; d_gene: -; abundance: -; CDR3aa: CASSNRGGTYNEQYF; CDR3nt: TGTGCCAGCAGCAATAGGGGGGGTACCTATAATGAGCAGTACTTC
v_gene: TRBV6-2/TRBV6-3; j_gene: TRBJ1-2; d_gene: -; abundance: -; CDR3aa: CASSPPDSGYGYTF; CDR3nt: TGTGCCAGCAGCCCTCCAGACAGCGGCTATGGCTACACCTTC
v_gene: TRBV6-4; j_gene: TRBJ2-3; d_gene: -; abundance: -; CDR3aa: CASSDSIEATDTQYF; CDR3nt: TGTGCCAGCAGTGACTCCATCGAGGCCACAGATACGCAGTATTTT
v_gene: TRBV7-8; j_gene: TRBJ2-4; d_gene: -; abundance: -; CDR3aa: CASSPSSAKNIQYF; CDR3nt: TGTGCCAGCAGCCCCTCGTCGGCCAAAAACATTCAGTACTTC
v_gene: TRBV10-3; j_gene: TRBJ1-2; d_gene: TRBD1; abundance: -; CDR3aa: CAISGQGDYGYTF; CDR3nt: TGTGCCATCAGTGGGCAGGGGGACTATGGCTACACCTTC
v_gene: TRBV20-1; j_gene: TRBJ1-2; d_gene: -; abundance: -; CDR3aa: CSARRWTALNYGYTF; CDR3nt: TGCAGTGCTCGCCGATGGACAGCGTTAAACTATGGCTACACCTTC
v_gene: TRBV12-3/TRBV12-4; j_gene: TRBJ2-5; d_gene: -; abundance: -; CDR3aa: CASSYDPGKQYF; CDR3nt: TGTGCCAGCAGTTATGACCCTGGGAAGCAGTACTTC
v_gene: TRBV6-5; j_gene: TRBJ1-2; d_gene: -; abundance: -; CDR3aa: CASSPRGPYGYTF; CDR3nt: TGTGCCAGCAGTCCGCGCGGTCCCTACGGCTACACCTTC
v_gene: TRBV5-1; j_gene: TRBJ2-1; d_gene: TRBD2; abundance: -; CDR3aa: CASSHLAGGPGNEQFF; CDR3nt: TGCGCCAGCAGCCACCTGGCGGGGGGGCCTGGGAATGAGCAGTTCTTC
v_gene: TRBV27; j_gene: TRBJ2-7; d_gene: -; abundance: -; CDR3aa: CASSLSGSSSYEQYF; CDR3nt: TGTGCCAGCAGTTTATCGGGCTCGAGCTCCTACGAGCAGTACTTC
v_gene: TRBV7-2; j_gene: TRBJ2-7; d_gene: TRBD2; abundance: -; CDR3aa: CASSGREDGEQYF; CDR3nt: TGTGCCAGCAGTGGACGGGAGGATGGCGAGCAGTACTTC
v_gene: TRBV5-6; j_gene: TRBJ2-3; d_gene: TRBD1; abundance: few; CDR3aa: CASYRQGPQDTQYF; CDR3nt: TGTGCCAGCTATAGACAGGGCCCACAGGATACGCAGTATTTT
v_gene: TRBV7-2; j_gene: TRBJ1-4; d_gene: TRBD1; abundance: few; CDR3aa: CASSPDRGEKLFF; CDR3nt: TGTGCCAGCAGCCCGGACAGGGGAGAAAAACTGTTTTTT
v_gene: TRBV12-3/TRBV12-4; j_gene: TRBJ2-7; d_gene: -; abundance: -; CDR3aa: CACSLVGTVSYEQYF; CDR3nt: TGTGCCTGCAGTTTAGTGGGGACGGTCTCCTACGAGCAGTACTTC
v_gene: TRBV4-2; j_gene: TRBJ2-3; d_gene: -; abundance: once; CDR3aa: CASSQDAQRSTDTQYF; CDR3nt: TGTGCCAGCAGCCAAGATGCTCAGCGGAGCACAGATACGCAGTATTTT
v_gene: TRBV7-2; j_gene: TRBJ2-5; d_gene: TRBD1; abundance: -; CDR3aa: CASSLVPIRDSSQETQYF; CDR3nt: TGTGCCAGCAGCTTAGTACCAATCCGGGACAGCTCACAAGAGACCCAGTACTTC
v_gene: TRBV30; j_gene: TRBJ2-1; d_gene: TRBD2; abundance: -; CDR3aa: CAWSKGLAGNNEQFF; CDR3nt: TGTGCCTGGAGCAAAGGACTAGCGGGAAACAATGAGCAGTTCTTC
v_gene: TRBV7-2; j_gene: TRBJ1-2; d_gene: -; abundance: -; CDR3aa: CASSLALAAQGGYTF; CDR3nt: TGTGCCAGCAGCTTAGCGTTGGCAGCCCAGGGTGGCTACACCTTC
v_gene: TRBV15; j_gene: TRBJ1-1; d_gene: -; abundance: -; CDR3aa: CATRWGGGTEAFF; CDR3nt: TGTGCCACCCGATGGGGGGGTGGTACTGAAGCTTTCTTT
v_gene: TRBV6-2/TRBV6-3; j_gene: TRBJ1-4; d_gene: -; abundance: -; CDR3aa: CASSDSGAANEKLFF; CDR3nt: TGTGCCAGCAGTGATAGTGGGGCAGCTAATGAAAAACTGTTTTTT
v_gene: TRBV11-2; j_gene: TRBJ2-3; d_gene: TRBD2; abundance: -; CDR3aa: CASSSRIGTSGGALTSTDTQYF; CDR3nt: TGTGCCAGCAGCTCCAGGATCGGGACTAGCGGGGGGGCCTTAACTAGCACAGATACGCAGTATTTT
v_gene: TRBV7-2; j_gene: TRBJ2-3; d_gene: -; abundance: medium-sized; CDR3aa: CASSWTSYTDTQYF; CDR3nt: TGTGCCAGCAGCTGGACATCCTACACAGATACGCAGTATTTT
v_gene: TRBV20-1; j_gene: TRBJ2-7; d_gene: TRBD2; abundance: -; CDR3aa: CSAAIPSGGSYEQYF; CDR3nt: TGCAGTGCTGCTATCCCTAGCGGGGGATCCTACGAGCAGTACTTC
v_gene: TRBV7-2; j_gene: TRBJ2-7; d_gene: -; abundance: -; CDR3aa: CASSLMDGIAGEQYF; CDR3nt: TGTGCCAGCAGCTTAATGGACGGGATCGCGGGCGAGCAGTACTTC
v_gene: TRBV4-2; j_gene: TRBJ2-1; d_gene: -; abundance: -; CDR3aa: CASSQGAGGRNNEQFF; CDR3nt: TGTGCCAGCAGCCAAGGGGCGGGCGGCCGCAACAATGAGCAGTTCTTC
v_gene: TRBV6-1; j_gene: TRBJ2-5; d_gene: -; abundance: -; CDR3aa: CASGGQSPLVETQYF; CDR3nt: TGTGCCAGCGGGGGACAAAGCCCCCTGGTAGAGACCCAGTACTTC
v_gene: TRBV20-1; j_gene: TRBJ2-1; d_gene: -; abundance: many; CDR3aa: CSASRLGDLKGNEQFF; CDR3nt: TGCAGTGCTAGCCGTCTGGGGGACCTTAAGGGCAATGAGCAGTTCTTC
v_gene: TRBV7-2; j_gene: TRBJ2-3; d_gene: -; abundance: -; CDR3aa: CASSVSGASDTQYF; CDR3nt: TGTGCCAGCAGCGTTAGCGGTGCCTCAGATACGCAGTATTTT
v_gene: TRBV12-3/TRBV12-4; j_gene: TRBJ2-1; d_gene: TRBD1; abundance: -; CDR3aa: CASSKQGTEQFF; CDR3nt: TGTGCCAGCAGTAAACAGGGGACTGAGCAGTTCTTC
v_gene: TRBV12-3/TRBV12-4; j_gene: TRBJ1-1; d_gene: TRBD1; abundance: -; CDR3aa: CASREEFYRGPNTEAFF; CDR3nt: TGTGCCAGCAGGGAGGAATTTTACAGGGGGCCGAACACTGAAGCTTTCTTT
v_gene: TRBV28; j_gene: TRBJ1-2; d_gene: -; abundance: -; CDR3aa: CASSFAGENYGYTF; CDR3nt: TGTGCCAGCAGTTTTGCAGGCGAAAACTATGGCTACACCTTC
v_gene: TRBV9; j_gene: TRBJ2-3; d_gene: TRBD2; abundance: -; CDR3aa: CASSVSGGDTDTQYF; CDR3nt: TGTGCCAGCAGCGTAAGCGGGGGGGACACAGATACGCAGTATTTT
v_gene: TRBV9; j_gene: TRBJ2-2; d_gene: -; abundance: -; CDR3aa: CASSATGIAGELFF; CDR3nt: TGTGCCAGCAGCGCAACCGGAATCGCCGGGGAGCTGTTTTTT
v_gene: TRBV2; j_gene: TRBJ2-1; d_gene: TRBD2; abundance: -; CDR3aa: CASSELAGGINEQFF; CDR3nt: TGTGCCAGCAGTGAATTAGCGGGGGGAATCAATGAGCAGTTCTTC
v_gene: TRBV10-2; j_gene: TRBJ2-7; d_gene: TRBD2; abundance: -; CDR3aa: CASGGGPYEQYF; CDR3nt: TGCGCCAGCGGCGGGGGGCCCTACGAGCAGTACTTC
v_gene: TRBV25-1; j_gene: TRBJ2-7; d_gene: -; abundance: -; CDR3aa: CASSAPSGGRYEQYF; CDR3nt: TGTGCCAGCAGTGCCCCAAGTGGGGGTAGGTACGAGCAGTACTTC
v_gene: TRBV5-1; j_gene: TRBJ2-4; d_gene: -; abundance: -; CDR3aa: CASSRGGQSTLLAKNIQYF; CDR3nt: TGCGCCAGCAGCAGGGGGGGACAGTCTACTCTCCTAGCCAAAAACATTCAGTACTTC
v_gene: TRBV20-1; j_gene: TRBJ2-5; d_gene: TRBD2; abundance: -; CDR3aa: CSAKARGGVPETQYF; CDR3nt: TGCAGTGCTAAAGCACGGGGGGGAGTCCCAGAGACCCAGTACTTC
v_gene: TRBV20-1; j_gene: TRBJ2-3; d_gene: TRBD2; abundance: -; CDR3aa: CSASGGTSGASTDTQYF; CDR3nt: TGCAGTGCTAGTGGGGGGACTAGCGGGGCTAGCACAGATACGCAGTATTTT
v_gene: TRBV6-1; j_gene: TRBJ2-6; d_gene: -; abundance: -; CDR3aa: CASSGGLTNSGANVLTF; CDR3nt: TGTGCCAGCAGTGGGGGACTCACCAACTCTGGGGCCAACGTCCTGACTTTC
v_gene: TRBV27; j_gene: TRBJ2-3; d_gene: -; abundance: -; CDR3aa: CASSLYYPGSTDTQYF; CDR3nt: TGTGCCAGCAGTTTATATTATCCGGGCTCGACAGATACGCAGTATTTT
v_gene: TRBV20-1; j_gene: TRBJ1-4; d_gene: -; abundance: -; CDR3aa: CSARPGGGSEKLFF; CDR3nt: TGCAGTGCCAGACCGGGAGGGGGGAGTGAAAAACTGTTTTTT
v_gene: TRBV30; j_gene: TRBJ2-1; d_gene: TRBD2; abundance: -; CDR3aa: CACVPTSGYNEQFF; CDR3nt: TGTGCCTGTGTTCCGACTAGCGGGTACAATGAGCAGTTCTTC
v_gene: TRBV5-4; j_gene: TRBJ2-4; d_gene: -; abundance: -; CDR3aa: CASSLGTLNLAKNIQYF; CDR3nt: TGTGCCAGCAGCTTAGGGACTCTAAATCTAGCCAAAAACATTCAGTACTTC
v_gene: TRBV5-4; j_gene: TRBJ1-2; d_gene: -; abundance: few; CDR3aa: CASTPADRTYGYTF; CDR3nt: TGTGCCAGCACGCCGGCGGACAGAACCTATGGCTACACCTTC
v_gene: TRBV6-1; j_gene: TRBJ2-7; d_gene: -; abundance: -; CDR3aa: CASSNRGSEQYF; CDR3nt: TGTGCCAGCAGTAATAGGGGTAGCGAGCAGTACTTC
v_gene: TRBV7-8; j_gene: TRBJ2-5; d_gene: -; abundance: -; CDR3aa: CASSLVYQETQYF; CDR3nt: TGTGCCAGCAGCTTAGTGTACCAAGAGACCCAGTACTTC
v_gene: TRBV6-6; j_gene: TRBJ1-2; d_gene: -; abundance: -; CDR3aa: CASRRGSYGYTF; CDR3nt: TGTGCCAGCAGGCGGGGCAGCTATGGCTACACCTTC
v_gene: TRBV20-1; j_gene: TRBJ2-7; d_gene: TRBD2; abundance: few; CDR3aa: CSARRLAGLKPYEQYF; CDR3nt: TGCAGTGCCCGACGACTAGCGGGACTTAAACCCTACGAGCAGTACTTC
v_gene: TRBV6-1; j_gene: TRBJ1-6; d_gene: TRBD1; abundance: few; CDR3aa: CASTEGFIRDRRSPLHF; CDR3nt: TGTGCCAGCACCGAAGGTTTTATAAGGGACAGGCGTTCACCCCTCCACTTT
v_gene: TRBV12-3/TRBV12-4; j_gene: TRBJ1-2; d_gene: -; abundance: -; CDR3aa: CAGSLPNRQVGGYTF; CDR3nt: TGTGCCGGCAGTTTACCCAACCGACAGGTTGGTGGCTACACCTTC
v_gene: TRBV2; j_gene: TRBJ2-7; d_gene: -; abundance: -; CDR3aa: CACSPARGLTYEQYF; CDR3nt: TGTGCCTGCAGTCCGGCGCGGGGCTTAACCTACGAGCAGTACTTC
v_gene: TRBV7-8; j_gene: TRBJ1-2; d_gene: TRBD1; abundance: -; CDR3aa: CASSSPLDRGSGYGYTF; CDR3nt: TGTGCCAGCAGCTCCCCCCTTGACAGGGGGTCGGGCTATGGCTACACCTTC